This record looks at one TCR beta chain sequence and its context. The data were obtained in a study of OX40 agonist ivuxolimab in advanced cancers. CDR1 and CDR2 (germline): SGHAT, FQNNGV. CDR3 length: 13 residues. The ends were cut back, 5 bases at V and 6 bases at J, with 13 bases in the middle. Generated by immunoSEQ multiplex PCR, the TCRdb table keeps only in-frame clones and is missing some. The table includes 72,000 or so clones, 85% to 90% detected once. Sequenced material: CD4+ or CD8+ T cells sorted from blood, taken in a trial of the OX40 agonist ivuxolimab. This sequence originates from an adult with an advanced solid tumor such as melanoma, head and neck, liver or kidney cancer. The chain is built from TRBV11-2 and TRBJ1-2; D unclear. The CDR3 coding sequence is TGTGCCAGCAGCACCCCAGGTTTGCATGGCTACACCTTC. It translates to CASSTPGLHGYTF.